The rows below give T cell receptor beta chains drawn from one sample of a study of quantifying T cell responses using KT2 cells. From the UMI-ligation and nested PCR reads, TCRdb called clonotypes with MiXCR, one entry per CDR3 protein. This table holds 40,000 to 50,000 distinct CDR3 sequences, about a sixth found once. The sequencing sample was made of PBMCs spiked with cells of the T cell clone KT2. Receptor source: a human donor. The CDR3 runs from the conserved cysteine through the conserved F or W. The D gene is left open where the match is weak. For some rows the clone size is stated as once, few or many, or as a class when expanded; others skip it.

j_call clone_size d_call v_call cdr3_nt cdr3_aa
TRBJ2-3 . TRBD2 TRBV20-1 TGCAGTGCTAGGGGACTAGCGGGAGGTATAGATACGCAGTATTTT CSARGLAGGIDTQYF
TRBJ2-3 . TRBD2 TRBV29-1 TGCAGCGTCGGGACTAGCGGCAACACAGATACGCAGTATTTT CSVGTSGNTDTQYF
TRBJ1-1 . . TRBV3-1 TGTGCCAGCAGCCTTAGAGGGATGTGGCTTTGCTCGTCCACTGAAGCTTTCTTT CASSLRGMWLCSSTEAFF
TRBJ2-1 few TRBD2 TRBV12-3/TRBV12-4 TGTGCCAGCAGCCCCAGACTAGCGGGGGGGCAGTTCTTC CASSPRLAGGQFF
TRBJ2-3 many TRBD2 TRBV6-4 TGTGCCAGCAGTGACTCTGAAGCGGGGGGGGCAGATACGCAGTATTTT CASSDSEAGGADTQYF
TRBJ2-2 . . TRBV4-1 TGCGCCAGCAGCCAAGGGAGAGGGTTAACCGGGGAGCTGTTTTTT CASSQGRGLTGELFF
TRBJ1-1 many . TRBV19 TGTGCCAGTAGGACAACAGGGATCGCTGAAGCTTTCTTT CASRTTGIAEAFF
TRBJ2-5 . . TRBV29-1 TGCAGCGTTGATGGGGGTTTAGAGGAGACCCAGTACTTC CSVDGGLEETQYF
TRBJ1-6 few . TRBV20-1 TGCAGTGCTAGAGATAGGACCCTCGGAGATATCTTGAGCTCCTATAATTCACCCCTCCACTTT CSARDRTLGDILSSYNSPLHF
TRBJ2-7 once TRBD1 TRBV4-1 TGCGCCAGCAGCCAAGTGCCCGCGGGACAGGGCTCCTACGAGCAGTACTTC CASSQVPAGQGSYEQYF
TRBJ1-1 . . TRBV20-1 TGCAGTGCTACCCCAGATGTTAACGAAGCTTTCTTT CSATPDVNEAFF
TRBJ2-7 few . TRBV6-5 TGTGCCAGCAGTTACGGGGCAGGGACATCCTACGAGCAGTACTTC CASSYGAGTSYEQYF